The following is a TCR beta chain sequence with its context. Its specificity is unknown. The data derive from a study of cytomegalovirus exposure and HLA in healthy donors. Study background: Earlier sequencing of around 190 million T cells yielded roughly 100 million unique TCR beta sequences.

A multiplex PCR was run with 60 Vbeta primers and 13 Jbeta primers. Assay: immunoSEQ multiplex PCR; the TCRdb copy retains only in-frame clones and omits some. Of approximately 110,000 clones in the sample, 76% were seen once. The CDR3 is 14 amino acids. V shed 2 bases, J shed 8 bases, and the junction held 5 bases outside the gene matches. The germline gives CDR1 SGDLS, CDR2 YYNGEE. Study findings and constraints: A likely sequencing artifact accounted for one observed cluster of highly shared sequence variants. Researchers reportedly found TCR beta sequences accurately predicted most subjects' HLA-A and HLA-B alleles. A link between a missense DCLRE1C variant and TCR beta V- and J-gene trimming emerged from a later analysis.

The source of this sequence is a man aged 50 to 60 in good health and CMV-seronegative. The chain employs TRBV9 and TRBJ1-4; 8 bases are a match to TRBD1. The source material was PBMCs. The CDR3 coding sequence is TGTGCCAGCAGCGTCGGGACAGGCGGGGAAAAACTGTTTTTT. It specifies CASSVGTGGEKLFF.